These T cell receptor beta chains were read from a single sample in a study of blood T cells in healthy people across ages. TCRdb reanalysed the 5' RACE reads using MiXCR and keeps one entry per CDR3 protein. The data hold more than 800,000 distinct CDR3 sequences, with more than 40% observed a single time. Input material: blood. The receptor source for this set is an older woman in good health. CDR3s include the opening cysteine and the closing phenylalanine or tryptophan. The D gene is left open where the match is weak. The size entry is marked missing in some rows and otherwise reads once, few, many or a size class.

cdr3_aa cdr3_nt v_call d_call j_call clone_size
CAIRQGGPYEQYF TGTGCCATCCGACAGGGGGGACCCTACGAGCAGTACTTC TRBV28 TRBD1 TRBJ2-7 many
CASSLQGQRLTQETQYF TGTGCCAGCAGCTTGCAAGGACAGCGATTAACCCAAGAGACCCAGTACTTC TRBV11-2 . TRBJ2-5 few
CASSTSRDSRPYEQYF TGTGCCAGCAGTACATCCCGGGACAGCCGCCCCTACGAGCAGTACTTC TRBV25-1 TRBD1 TRBJ2-7 .
CASSFVGTQGAYDYTF TGTGCCAGCAGCTTCGTCGGGACCCAGGGGGCCTATGACTACACCTTC TRBV11-1 TRBD1 TRBJ1-2 .
CASSRSQETQYF TGCGCCAGCAGCCGGAGCCAAGAGACCCAGTACTTC TRBV5-1 . TRBJ2-5 many
CASSLDNEIPDEQFF TGCGCCAGCAGCTTGGATAATGAGATTCCGGATGAGCAGTTCTTC TRBV5-1 . TRBJ2-1 few
CASSQETGNNEQFF TGTGCCAGCAGCCAAGAAACAGGCAACAATGAGCAGTTCTTC TRBV3-1 . TRBJ2-1 .
CASSWRGNEQYF TGTGCCAGCAGCTGGAGGGGTAACGAGCAGTACTTC TRBV3-1 . TRBJ2-7 .
CSAGLAGGRYEQYF TGCAGTGCTGGACTAGCGGGAGGAAGGTACGAGCAGTACTTC TRBV20-1 TRBD2 TRBJ2-7 few
CASRERRRADSDTQYF TGTGCCAGCAGGGAAAGAAGGCGAGCGGACTCAGATACGCAGTATTTT TRBV12-3/TRBV12-4 . TRBJ2-3 .
CASSQPLAGDRYEQYF TGCGCCAGCAGCCAACCACTAGCGGGAGATAGGTACGAGCAGTACTTC TRBV4-1 TRBD2 TRBJ2-7 .
CAISRTGVEDTQYF TGTGCCATCAGCCGGACTGGCGTAGAAGATACGCAGTATTTT TRBV10-3 . TRBJ2-3 .
CASSIRGYEQYF TGTGCCAGCAGCATCAGGGGCTACGAGCAGTACTTC TRBV7-8 . TRBJ2-7 .
CASSQGQSGANVLTF TGTGCCAGCAGCCAAGGGCAGTCTGGGGCCAACGTCCTGACTTTC TRBV3-1 . TRBJ2-6 .
CASTRTSGNNIQYF TGTGCCAGCACCCGGACTAGCGGGAACAACATTCAGTACTTC TRBV6-2/TRBV6-3 TRBD2 TRBJ2-4 few
CSASAILDTQYF TGCAGTGCTAGCGCCATACTAGATACGCAGTATTTT TRBV20-1 . TRBJ2-3 .
CASSQGETNEQYF TGTGCCAGCAGCCAAGGTGAGACCAATGAGCAGTACTTC TRBV4-2 . TRBJ2-7 .
CATSDFVFGGKDTQYF TGTGCCACCAGTGATTTTGTCTTCGGGGGCAAGGATACGCAGTATTTT TRBV24-1 . TRBJ2-3 .
CASSQKGGRGAWNEQFF TGTGCCAGCAGCCAGAAAGGCGGGAGAGGAGCTTGGAATGAGCAGTTCTTC TRBV4-2 TRBD2 TRBJ2-1 .
CASSYGHEQFF TGTGCCAGCAGTTACGGTCATGAGCAGTTCTTC TRBV6-6 . TRBJ2-1 few
CSARGPKGNEQFF TGCAGTGCTAGAGGGCCCAAGGGCAATGAGCAGTTCTTC TRBV20-1 . TRBJ2-1 .
CASSYGDQPQHF TGTGCCAGCAGCTATGGGGATCAGCCCCAGCATTTT TRBV28 . TRBJ1-5 few
CSVREGQGLYEQYF TGCAGCGTCCGGGAAGGACAGGGACTCTACGAGCAGTACTTC TRBV29-1 TRBD1 TRBJ2-7 few
CSSKVLQETQYF TGCAGCTCGAAGGTACTTCAGGAGACCCAGTACTTC TRBV29-1 . TRBJ2-5 few
CASSYPTSGIMNEQFF TGTGCCAGCAGTTACCCGACTAGCGGGATCATGAATGAGCAGTTCTTC TRBV6-2/TRBV6-3 TRBD2 TRBJ2-1 .
CSARDWDRGYGYTF TGCAGTGCTAGAGATTGGGACAGGGGGTATGGCTACACCTTC TRBV20-1 TRBD1 TRBJ1-2 few
CASSMGHRKGDTQYF TGTGCCAGCAGTATGGGACACCGAAAGGGAGATACGCAGTATTTT TRBV6-1 . TRBJ2-3 .
CASSYSEGDYGYTF TGTGCCAGCAGTTACTCGGAGGGAGACTATGGCTACACCTTC TRBV6-5 . TRBJ1-2 .
CASSPSARVLHYEQYF TGTGCCAGCAGCCCATCGGCTAGGGTCCTTCACTACGAGCAGTACTTC TRBV11-2 . TRBJ2-7 .
CASSARGRDYEQYF TGTGCCAGCAGCGCCAGGGGCAGGGACTACGAGCAGTACTTC TRBV9 . TRBJ2-7 .
CASRNGGQTNEKLFF TGTGCCAGCCGCAATGGGGGTCAGACTAATGAAAAACTGTTTTTT TRBV7-9 . TRBJ1-4 .
CSVAAGGFYEQYF TGCAGCGTTGCAGCGGGAGGATTTTACGAGCAGTACTTC TRBV29-1 TRBD2 TRBJ2-7 .
CASSLRVAGGPVKSPYNEQFF TGTGCCAGCAGCCTACGGGTAGCGGGAGGGCCGGTAAAGTCACCCTACAATGAGCAGTTCTTC TRBV13 TRBD2 TRBJ2-1 .
CASSLQLAVQNEQFF TGTGCCAGCAGTTTACAGCTAGCGGTGCAGAATGAGCAGTTCTTC TRBV12-3/TRBV12-4 TRBD2 TRBJ2-1 .
CASSRETGRNSYEQYF TGCGCCAGCAGCCGAGAGACAGGGAGGAACTCCTACGAGCAGTACTTC TRBV5-1 . TRBJ2-7 .
CSVSTTGARGGKLFF TGCAGCGTCAGCACAACAGGGGCTCGGGGCGGAAAACTGTTTTTT TRBV29-1 TRBD1 TRBJ1-4 .
CASSRGETGVSNQPQHF TGTGCCAGTAGTAGAGGTGAGACAGGGGTTAGCAATCAGCCCCAGCATTTT TRBV19 TRBD1 TRBJ1-5 .
CAIRGQGGDTQYF TGTGCCATCCGGGGACAGGGTGGGGATACGCAGTATTTT TRBV12-3/TRBV12-4 TRBD1 TRBJ2-3 few
CASSPHIQYF TGTGCCAGCAGTCCCCACATTCAGTACTTC TRBV27 . TRBJ2-4 .
CASSQTSGSTSEYF TGTGCCAGCAGCCAAACCAGCGGGAGCACTTCGGAGTACTTC TRBV3-1 TRBD2 TRBJ2-5 .
CASRTSGRGDQETQYF TGTGCCAGCAGGACTAGCGGGAGAGGGGACCAAGAGACCCAGTACTTC TRBV6-5 TRBD2 TRBJ2-5 few
CSAQSVQGEYQPQHF TGCAGTGCCCAGAGCGTCCAGGGGGAGTATCAGCCCCAGCATTTT TRBV20-1 TRBD1 TRBJ1-5 .
CASSPVAGLDTDTQYF TGCGCCAGCAGCCCGGTAGCGGGACTAGATACAGATACGCAGTATTTT TRBV5-1 TRBD2 TRBJ2-3 .
CASSGTGTRSYEQYF TGTGCCAGCAGCGGGACAGGAACTCGCTCCTACGAGCAGTACTTC TRBV6-1 TRBD1 TRBJ2-7 .
CAINNGGVGASPLHF TGTGCCATCAACAATGGAGGAGTAGGTGCTTCACCCCTCCACTTT TRBV10-3 . TRBJ1-6 once
CASRVTGLAINEQFF TGTGCCAGCAGAGTGACGGGACTAGCGATCAATGAGCAGTTCTTC TRBV12-3/TRBV12-4 TRBD2 TRBJ2-1 few
CASKGRYPSTDTQYF TGTGCCAGCAAGGGTCGGTACCCCAGCACAGATACGCAGTATTTT TRBV28 . TRBJ2-3 .
CAISESTPEQYF TGTGCCATCAGTGAGTCGACTCCCGAGCAGTACTTC TRBV10-3 . TRBJ2-7 .